This T cell receptor (beta chain) emerged from a study of Ad26.COV2.S vaccination and SARS-CoV-2 variants. This clone was seen only a few times. The CDR3 has 16 amino acids. Germline V lookup: CDR1 LNHDA, CDR2 SQIVND (reference sequence). J was trimmed by 0 bases and V by 5 bases; bases with no gene match: 4. The assay was immunoSEQ multiplex PCR, and TCRdb's table has in-frame clones only and misses some. Counted here are roughly 300,000 clones, approximately 86% occurring once; the ten biggest clones make up about 10%. As to treatment: 15 to 20 received Ad26.COV2.S at low or high dose, single or two shots; 5 received placebo; per-sample allocation not given. Sampling happened 63 days after the first vaccine or placebo injection.

The sequence derives from a person between 18 and 65 years old who received the Ad26.COV2.S COVID-19 vaccine or a placebo. The chain recombines TRBV19 with TRBJ1-6; 7 positions match TRBD1. This sample comprised peripheral blood, obtained in a trial of Ad26.COV2.S vaccine versus placebo. CDR3 sequence: CASSVQGFSYNSPLHF. The CDR3 DNA follows: TGTGCCAGTAGTGTACAGGGGTTCTCCTATAATTCACCCCTCCACTTT.